This is a list of T cell receptor beta chains from one sample in a study of T cells in Graves' hyperthyroidism and ophthalmopathy. Each CDR3 protein gets one entry after TCRdb re-called the multiplex PCR reads with MiXCR. The profile covers around 180,000 distinct CDR3 sequences, with 17% appearing a single time and about 29% taken by the ten largest. The sample comprised blood. These receptors were taken from a woman aged 50 to 60 with Graves' hyperthyroidism. The CDR3 runs from the conserved cysteine through the conserved F or W. A D gene is named only where the DNA matches it firmly. The size entry is marked missing in some rows and otherwise reads once, few, many or a size class.

TRBJ1-1	TRBV6-1	TRBD1	many	TGTGCCAGCTCCCGGGACAGACTACATGAAGCTTTCTTT	CASSRDRLHEAFF
TRBJ1-5	TRBV28	.	many	TGTGCCAGCAGTCCTTTTAATCAGCCCCAGCATTTT	CASSPFNQPQHF
TRBJ2-5	TRBV6-6	.	many	TGTGCCAGCAGTTACTTCTTCCTAGGCACAAGAGAGACCCAGTACTTC	CASSYFFLGTRETQYF
TRBJ1-2	TRBV28	.	.	TGTGCCAGCAGTTTATACCGAGGGCCGTATGGCTACACCTTC	CASSLYRGPYGYTF
TRBJ2-1	TRBV3-1	TRBD2	many	TGTGCCAGCAGCCAACTAGCGGGGGGTCAGTTCTTC	CASSQLAGGQFF
TRBJ1-2	TRBV19	.	many	TGTGCCAGTATGTCGAGTTCGAACCACTATGGCTACACCTTC	CASMSSSNHYGYTF
TRBJ2-7	TRBV2	.	once	TGTGCCAGCAGTGCGGAGATCTTGCACGAGCAGTACTTC	CASSAEILHEQYF
TRBJ2-7	TRBV7-8	.	many	TGTGCCAGCAGCCCCAGCCCAGCATTCGAGCAGTACTTC	CASSPSPAFEQYF
TRBJ2-4	TRBV6-1	.	many	TGTGCCAGCAAGGGGTTTTCCAAAAACATTCAGTACTTC	CASKGFSKNIQYF
TRBJ2-3	TRBV20-1	.	many	TGCAGTGCCATCGCTGGGGTGGGGAGAGATACGCAGTATTTT	CSAIAGVGRDTQYF
TRBJ2-3	TRBV5-6	.	many	TGTGCCAGCAGCTTGAGGTTCTGGAGGGGGGCCGGCACAGATACGCAGTATTTT	CASSLRFWRGAGTDTQYF
TRBJ1-2	TRBV20-1	.	.	TGCAGTGCTCTACCGAGAGGGGAGGGAAGGAGTGGCTACACCTTC	CSALPRGEGRSGYTF
TRBJ2-7	TRBV19	.	many	TGTGCCAGTAGTATCGCAGACTACGAGCAGTACTTC	CASSIADYEQYF
TRBJ1-4	TRBV2	.	many	TGTGCCAGCAGTGGAGGAGGGGAGAGGAAAAAACTGTTTTTT	CASSGGGERKKLFF
TRBJ2-1	TRBV14	TRBD2	many	TGTGCCAGCAGCCCCGGGGGGGCGTCCTACAATGAGCAGTTCTTC	CASSPGGASYNEQFF
TRBJ1-1	TRBV28	.	.	TGTGCCAGCAGTTCAGGGGCGGCTTCGGGTGACACTGAAGCTTTCTTT	CASSSGAASGDTEAFF
TRBJ2-3	TRBV7-2	.	many	TGTGCCAGCAGCTTAGCGGGGCGGGGAGATACGCAGTATTTT	CASSLAGRGDTQYF
TRBJ2-7	TRBV6-1	.	few	TGTGCCAGCAGTGAATGGGGCAGGGCCTCCTACGAGCAGTACTTC	CASSEWGRASYEQYF
TRBJ1-4	TRBV28	.	once	TGTGCCAGCAGTTCACAGGGAGAACTGTTTTTT	CASSSQGELFF
TRBJ2-2	TRBV7-2	.	many	TGTGCCAGCAGCTCCACTAGACTCCGGAACACCGGGGAGCTGTTTTTT	CASSSTRLRNTGELFF
TRBJ2-2	TRBV5-1	.	.	TGCGCCAGCAGCTCTGGGGCGGGAACCGGGGAGCTGTTTTTT	CASSSGAGTGELFF
TRBJ2-5	TRBV9	TRBD1	many	TGTGCCAGCAGCGTAGTAGGGGGCCGGGAGACCCAGTACTTC	CASSVVGGRETQYF
TRBJ2-5	TRBV6-2/TRBV6-3	.	many	TGTGCCAGCAGTTACTCGATCGAGGGGGAGACCCAGTACTTC	CASSYSIEGETQYF
TRBJ2-7	TRBV7-9	.	many	TGTGCCAGCAGCTCCCAGAGACCCCCCTACGAGCAGTACTTC	CASSSQRPPYEQYF
TRBJ1-1	TRBV4-3	.	many	TGCGCCAGCAGCCAGGGATTTAACACTGAAGCTTTCTTT	CASSQGFNTEAFF
TRBJ1-1	TRBV11-2	.	many	TGTGCCAGCAGTCTCAGCCCCACTGAAGCTTTCTTT	CASSLSPTEAFF
TRBJ1-2	TRBV28	TRBD1	many	TGTGCCAGCAGTTTACCCGGGACAGGCAACCCTAACTATGGCTACACCTTC	CASSLPGTGNPNYGYTF
TRBJ1-5	TRBV24-1	TRBD1	few	TGTGCCACCAGTGATAGACAGGGGGCTTCGAAAAATCAGCCCCAGCATTTT	CATSDRQGASKNQPQHF
TRBJ1-5	TRBV19	.	many	TGTGCCAGTAGCGACGGATATCAGCCCCAGCATTTT	CASSDGYQPQHF
TRBJ1-1	TRBV2	.	.	TGTGCCAGCAGTGTACAGGGAATGGGGAACACTGAAGCTTTCTTT	CASSVQGMGNTEAFF
TRBJ1-2	TRBV10-3	.	many	TGTGCCATCAGTGACCCCGACCCAGGATTAAACTATGGCTACACCTTC	CAISDPDPGLNYGYTF
TRBJ2-2	TRBV10-1	TRBD2	many	TGCGCCAGCAGTGGGCAAGCGGGGGCCTCCACCGGGGAGCTGTTTTTT	CASSGQAGASTGELFF
TRBJ1-1	TRBV6-4	TRBD1	many	TGTGCCAGCAAGTACAGGGGCCTGGCTTTCTTT	CASKYRGLAFF
TRBJ1-6	TRBV5-1	TRBD1	.	TGCGCCAGCAGCTTGGGACAGGGAATATATTCACCCCTCCACTTT	CASSLGQGIYSPLHF
TRBJ1-1	TRBV7-9	TRBD1	many	TGTGCCAGCAGCGGGCGACTCTCGGGACAGGGGGTTGAAGCTTTCTTT	CASSGRLSGQGVEAFF
TRBJ2-7	TRBV7-9	.	.	TGTGCCTCGAGGGGGGGATCCTCCTACGAGCAGTACTTC	CASRGGSSYEQYF
TRBJ2-7	TRBV28	.	many	TGTGCCAGCAGTTTCTCTGGAGACTACGAGCAGTACTTC	CASSFSGDYEQYF
TRBJ1-5	TRBV2	.	once	TGTGCCAGCAGTGATGGGCAGGTCCTCAATCAGCCCCAGCATTTT	CASSDGQVLNQPQHF
TRBJ1-6	TRBV18	.	few	TGTGCCAGCTCACCGACGGACAGCTCCTATAATTCACCCCTCCACTTT	CASSPTDSSYNSPLHF
TRBJ1-1	TRBV10-3	.	few	TGTGCCATCGGGCAACAGGGAGACACTGAAGCTTTCTTT	CAIGQQGDTEAFF
TRBJ2-1	TRBV15	.	many	TGTGCCACCAGCGTCATGGCCAATTCCTACAATGAGCAGTTCTTC	CATSVMANSYNEQFF
TRBJ1-2	TRBV7-2	.	many	TGTGCCAGCAGCCCAAACGGGGGGGCCTATGGCTACACCTTC	CASSPNGGAYGYTF
TRBJ2-2	TRBV7-6	.	.	TGTGCCAGCAGCCGGCCCCCCCGACAGTTCAGCATCCCCGGGGAGCTGTTTTTT	CASSRPPRQFSIPGELFF
TRBJ2-7	TRBV4-1	TRBD1	.	TGCGCCAGCAGCCAGGCGACAGGGGGGTACGAGCAGTACTTC	CASSQATGGYEQYF
TRBJ2-4	TRBV11-2	.	many	TGTGCCAGCAGCTTCTGGGAGCGCATTCAGTACTTC	CASSFWERIQYF
TRBJ2-2	TRBV9	TRBD2	few	TGTGCCAGCAGCGCGCAATTAATAGCGGGGGGGAACACCGGGGAGCTGTTTTTT	CASSAQLIAGGNTGELFF
TRBJ2-7	TRBV7-9	.	many	TGTGCCAGCAGCCCGACACCCACCTACGAGCAGTACTTC	CASSPTPTYEQYF
TRBJ1-1	TRBV2	.	many	TGTGCCAGCAGTGAAATGGGTGTTTGGCCGCGAACAGCTTTCTTT	CASSEMGVWPRTAFF
TRBJ1-1	TRBV7-9	.	many	TGTGCCAGCAGCTTAGCCGCAGGGTCAAACACTGAAGCTTTCTTT	CASSLAAGSNTEAFF
TRBJ1-5	TRBV6-2/TRBV6-3	TRBD1	.	TGTGCCAGCAGCCAACAGGGGGCCCGGCAGCCCCAGCATTTT	CASSQQGARQPQHF
TRBJ1-3	TRBV7-9	TRBD1	many	TGTGCCAGCAGCTTCCGGTCCGGACAGGAATCTGGAAACACCATATATTTT	CASSFRSGQESGNTIYF